This T cell receptor (beta chain) came from a study of cytomegalovirus exposure and HLA in healthy donors. Study outcomes and limitations: Equally common other TCR beta chains were less clonally expanded than HLA-associated ones, a later analysis found.

Despite likely unrecorded immune exposures, the donors were nominally healthy at the time of sampling. Germline-derived CDR1 and CDR2 are LNHDA and SQIVND (reference sequence). Trimming cost V 8 bases and J 6 bases; bases outside gene matches: 10. The CDR3 is 13 residues long. PCR employed 60 Vbeta and 13 Jbeta primers. Produced via immunoSEQ multiplex PCR; TCRdb's table is partial and in-frame only. The sample consists of about 190,000 clones, roughly four fifths of them appearing once. A remark on this clone: Antigen specificity is unknown.

What was sequenced was PBMCs. The V call is TRBV19, the J call TRBJ2-7; 7 bases map to TRBD2. This clonotype was obtained from a man aged 18 to 29 in good health and CMV-seronegative. The CDR3 here is CASSPTTSVEQYF. The CDR3 nucleotides are TGTGCCAGTTCCCCAACTACTAGCGTCGAGCAGTACTTC.